This T cell receptor (beta chain) emerged from a study of blood T cell repertoires in COVID-19. Looking at the study overall: PBMCs, B-cell-depleted T cells, or T cells provided the cDNA or gDNA that made up the material.

Source study methods: Estimation of nucleated cell counts was performed using reference gene primer amplification. TCRdb's table, derived via immunoSEQ multiplex PCR, lists solely in-frame clones and lacks some. The D gene and trimming were derived from the DNA, and the V and J assignments and clone size from that table. The table lists about 100,000 clones, roughly 80% of them singletons, with roughly 4.4% in the top ten. This CDR3 region has 17 residues. J gave up 6 bases and V 0 bases, and 7 bases lay outside the gene matches. Per the germline V gene, CDR1 is SGHRS and CDR2 is YFSETQ. J is TRBJ1-6 and V is TRBV5-1; 9 nucleotides align to TRBD1. This TCR came from a man aged 55 to 69 with acute or convalescent COVID-19. Sample: peripheral blood. CDR3 in amino acids: CASSLEPGTGFNSPLHF. CDR3 DNA: TGCGCCAGCAGCTTGGAGCCCGGGACAGGGTTTAATTCACCCCTCCACTTT.